This T cell receptor (beta chain) was captured by sequencing in a study of shared clonotypes between healthy human individuals. General study findings and limits: Although depth was large, rarefaction showed that sequencing of the sorted subsets was incomplete. Non-shared clonotypes showed lower generation probabilities than clonotypes common to all four donors.

The protocol was immunoSEQ multiplex PCR, while the TCRdb copy is restricted to in-frame clones and leaves out a portion. The data contain around 2.1 million clones, 90% to 97% of them singletons. This clone was observed a single time. What it binds is unknown. Naive CD4+ cells were CD45RA-selected; the remaining cells were memory. Trimming shortened V by 0 bases and J by 6 bases, and 11 bases separated the two germline ends. The germline gives CDR1 LNHNV, CDR2 YYDKDF (reference sequence). There are 14 residues in the CDR3. Sequenced input: naive CD4+ T cells sorted from blood. The subset denotes: CD45RA+ positively selected. The origin of this receptor is a man between 18 and 35 years old in good health. The rearrangement joins TRBV15 to TRBJ1-1; no reliable D call. The CDR3 protein is CATSRDRKGPEAFF. The CDR3 coding sequence is TGTGCCACCAGCAGAGATCGAAAGGGTCCTGAAGCTTTCTTT.